These 17 T cell receptor beta chains came from one sample sequenced in a study of OX40 agonist ivuxolimab in advanced cancers. Library preparation was by the immunoSEQ multiplex PCR assay. This is the immuneACCESS table as TCRdb keeps it, with only in-frame sequences that have V and J called. A part of the clones is gone; compared with another copy, unresolved V genes explain less than half, and the rest is unexplained. The sample yields about 46,000 clones; 70% to 90% were counted once. 0.55% to 0.65% of the sample lies in the top ten. Sequencing was performed on CD4+ or CD8+ T cells sorted from blood, taken in a trial of the OX40 agonist ivuxolimab. The origin of the receptors is an adult with an advanced solid tumor such as melanoma, head and neck, liver or kidney cancer.

This chain connects TRBV5-8 to TRBJ2-3; D ambiguous. The CDR3 sequence is 15 residues long. Germline V gene data show CDR1 as SGHTS and CDR2 as YDEGEE. V was shortened by 4 bases and J by 1 base, with 13 bases between the two germline ends. The DNA for the CDR3 is TGTGCCAGCAGCGACGGAGCAGGCGGCACAGATACGCAGTATTTT. Translated, it gives CASSDGAGGTDTQYF.

This clone showed up just a few times. The J gene is TRBJ2-5, the V gene TRBV2, with 8 bases matching TRBD1. Germline V CDR1 and CDR2: SNHLY, FYNNEI. The CDR3 length is 15 residues. Trimming cost V 6 bases and J 1 base; bases outside gene matches: 7. CDR3 residues: CASRGTGILQETQYF. The CDR3 DNA reads TGTGCCAGCAGAGGGACAGGAATTCTCCAAGAGACCCAGTACTTC. Complete variable domain (other parts from reference TRBV2 and TRBJ2-5): EPEVTQTPSHQVTQMGQEVILRCVPISNHLYFYWYRQILGQKVEFLVSFYNNEISEKSEIFDDQFSVERPDGSNFTLKIRSTKLEDSAMYFCASRGTGILQETQYFGPGTRLLVL.

The chain is built from TRBV4-1 and TRBJ1-4; D perhaps matches TRBD1 (6 bases). The ends were cut back, 0 bases at V and 7 bases at J, with 12 bases in the middle. CDR3 size: 15 residues. CDR1 MGHRA and CDR2 YSYEKL come from the germline V gene. The DNA of the CDR3 is TGCGCCAGCAGCCAAGAGGAGCCCAGGGGTGAAAAACTGTTTTTT. This codes for CASSQEEPRGEKLFF.

CDR3 coding DNA: TGTGCCAGCAGTTACTCTTTGGCAGGCTCCTACGAGCAGTACTTC. Encoded protein: CASSYSLAGSYEQYF. This chain joins TRBV6-5 and TRBJ2-7; D ambiguous. From germline, CDR1 is MNHEY and CDR2 SVGAGI. This CDR3 is 15 amino acids long. The V end lost 0 bases, the J end lost 0 bases, and 9 bases lay between the germline ends.

This chain links TRBV11-2 with TRBJ2-1, with TRBD2 matching over 7 bases. The V gene's germline CDR1 is SGHAT and CDR2 FQNNGV. V lost 5 bases to trimming and J lost 2 bases; unmatched junction nucleotides: 9. This CDR3 is built from 16 residues. CDR3 sequence (DNA): TGTGCCAGCAGCCCCCGGCGGGAGATCACCTACAATGAGCAGTTCTTC. This gives the protein CASSPRREITYNEQFF.

The rearrangement links TRBV19 to TRBJ2-3; D might be TRBD2 (5 bases). V lost 5 bases and J 2 bases, leaving 14 bases between the germline ends. CDR1 LNHDA and CDR2 SQIVND come from the germline V gene (reference sequence). The CDR3 contains 15 residues. The CDR3 loop reads CASSPPAGITDTQYF. The CDR3 coding sequence is TGTGCCAGTAGTCCACCCGCGGGTATCACAGATACGCAGTATTTT.

The J gene is TRBJ2-5, the V gene TRBV5-4; 16 positions agree with TRBD2. CDR3 length: 18 amino acids. Germline V gene sequence: CDR1 SGHNT, CDR2 YYREEE (reference sequence). V lost 5 bases and J lost 7; bases outside the gene matches: 14. Here the CDR3 reads CASSRPGLAGGPAGTQYF. The CDR3 DNA is TGTGCCAGCAGTCGCCCGGGACTAGCGGGAGGGCCCGCTGGGACCCAGTACTTC.

The chain combines TRBV30 with TRBJ1-5, with D uncertain. V lost 0 bases, J lost 1 base, and 7 bases lay in between. The V gene's germline CDR1 is GTSNPN and CDR2 SVGIG (reference sequence). The CDR3 is 14 amino acids. CDR3 protein: CAWSVGDSNQPQHF. The CDR3 DNA is TGTGCCTGGAGTGTGGGTGACAGCAATCAGCCCCAGCATTTT.

The table lists this clone with a few counts. The chain recombines TRBV19 with TRBJ2-1, with 9 bases lining up with TRBD2. Germline assignment: CDR1 LNHDA and CDR2 SQIVND (reference sequence). The CDR3 contains 13 residues. The V and J ends lost 4 bases and 9 bases, in that order; junction bases with no gene match: 4. This CDR3 is CASSNAGGPEQFF. The CDR3, as DNA: TGTGCCAGTAGTAACGCGGGAGGGCCTGAGCAGTTCTTC.

This chain links TRBV4-1 with TRBJ1-4, with no clear D. Germline lookup yields CDR1 MGHRA and CDR2 YSYEKL. The CDR3 runs to 14 residues. Trimming removed 2 bases at V and 4 bases at J, with 8 bases between. CDR3 nucleotide sequence: TGCGCCAGCAGCCAACCTATTATTAATGAAAAACTGTTTTTT. Encoded protein: CASSQPIINEKLFF.

V is TRBV11-2 and J is TRBJ2-1, with D uncertain. This CDR3 comprises 12 residues. Trimming left V 8 bases short and J 1 base short, with 6 bases between. Germline CDR1 is SGHAT and CDR2 is FQNNGV. The CDR3 reads CASSGSYNEQFF. DNA for the CDR3: TGTGCCAGCTCCGGATCCTACAATGAGCAGTTCTTC. Looking up the rest from reference TRBV11-2 and TRBJ2-1 gives the full variable domain: EAGVAQSPRYKIIEKRQSVAFWCNPISGHATLYWYQQILGQGPKLLIQFQNNGVVDDSQLPKDRFSAERLKGVDSTLKIQPAKLEDSAVYLCASSGSYNEQFFGPGTRLTVL.

The rearrangement joins TRBV29-1 to TRBJ2-2; tentatively, D is TRBD1 (8 bases). This CDR3 is built from 15 residues. Germline CDR1 SQVTM, CDR2 ANQGSEA. The ends were cut back, 8 bases at V and 5 bases at J, with 21 bases in the middle. Written as DNA, the CDR3 is TGCAGCATAAAGGGAGGGCAGGGGGCAACCGGGGAGCTGTTTTTT. This translates into CSIKGGQGATGELFF.

With respect to this clone: No conserved phenylalanine or tryptophan ends this CDR3, so it is likely a read error. It is unclear where the CDR3 begins or ends on the DNA, so no DNA is shown, and the CDR3 is as TCRdb lists it. The rearrangement joins TRBV29-1 to TRBJ2-3; the D call of TRBD2 is as the table states it, not checked on the DNA. Germline values: CDR1 SQVTM, CDR2 ANQGSEA. From its first to its last residue, the CDR3 has 12 amino acids. This CDR3 is CSVERSGGLLTV.

The J gene is TRBJ2-4, the V gene TRBV19; D unresolved. Trimming took 6 bases from V and 8 from J, leaving 11 bases between them. CDR1 LNHDA and CDR2 SQIVND come from the germline V gene (reference sequence). The CDR3 length is 12 residues. In DNA, the CDR3 is TGTGCCAGTAGCAACGAAGGGTACATTCAGTACTTC. Translating gives CASSNEGYIQYF.

This clone is a singleton in its sample. This chain joins TRBV5-4 and TRBJ2-5; possible D gene TRBD2, 5 bases. The CDR3 consists of 17 residues. V was pared by 0 bases and J by 4 bases, with 19 bases between. Germline CDR1 SGHNT, CDR2 YYREEE (reference sequence). The CDR3: CASSLGGRGIGRETQYF. Here the CDR3 DNA reads TGTGCCAGCAGCTTGGGAGGCCGGGGTATAGGTCGAGAGACCCAGTACTTC.

The J gene is TRBJ2-5, the V gene TRBV6-5; TRBD1 is a possible D gene (7 bases). Deletions cut 5 bases from V and 2 bases from J, with 12 bases between. From germline, CDR1 is MNHEY and CDR2 SVGAGI. The CDR3 spans 14 residues. In DNA form, the CDR3 reads TGTGCCAGCAGTGCGACAGGGAGGCAAGAGACCCAGTACTTC. Its protein product is CASSATGRQETQYF.

A single count supports this clone. This chain links TRBV7-2 with TRBJ2-7; 10 bases are a match to TRBD2. Germline CDR1 and CDR2: SGHTA and FQGNSA. The CDR3 sequence is 15 residues long. V dropped 5 bases and J dropped 0; count of bases not matched to a gene: 4. The CDR3 sequence: CASSTGLAASYEQYF. CDR3 bases: TGTGCCAGCAGCACAGGACTAGCGGCCTCCTACGAGCAGTACTTC.